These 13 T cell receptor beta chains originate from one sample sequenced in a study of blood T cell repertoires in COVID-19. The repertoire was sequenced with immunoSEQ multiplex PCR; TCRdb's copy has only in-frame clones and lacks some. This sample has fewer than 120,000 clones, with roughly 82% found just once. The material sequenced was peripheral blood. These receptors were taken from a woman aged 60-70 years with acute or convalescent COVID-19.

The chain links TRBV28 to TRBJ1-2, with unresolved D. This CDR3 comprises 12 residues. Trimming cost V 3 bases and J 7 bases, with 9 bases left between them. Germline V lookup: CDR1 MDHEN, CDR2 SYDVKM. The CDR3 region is CASSFGWSGYTF. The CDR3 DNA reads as TGTGCCAGCAGTTTTGGGTGGAGTGGCTACACCTTC.

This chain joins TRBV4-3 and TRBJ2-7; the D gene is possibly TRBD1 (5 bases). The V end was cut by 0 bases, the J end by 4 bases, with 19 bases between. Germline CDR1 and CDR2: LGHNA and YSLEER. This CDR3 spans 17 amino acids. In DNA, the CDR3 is TGCGCCAGCAGCCAAGATCTCCTTTTACAGGACGGGTACGAGCAGTACTTC. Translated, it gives CASSQDLLLQDGYEQYF.

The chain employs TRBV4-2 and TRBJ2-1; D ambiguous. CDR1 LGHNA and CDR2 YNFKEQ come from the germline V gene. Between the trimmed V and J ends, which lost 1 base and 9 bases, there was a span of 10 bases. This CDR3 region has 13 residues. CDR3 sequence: CASSQVLTSEQFF. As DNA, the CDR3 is TGTGCCAGCAGCCAAGTGCTTACCAGTGAGCAGTTCTTC.

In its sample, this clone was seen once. The CDR3 here is CASSVGAATNEKLFF. CDR3 DNA sequence: TGTGCCAGCAGCGTTGGAGCCGCAACTAATGAAAAACTGTTTTTT. V usage is TRBV9 and J usage is TRBJ1-4; D remains unclear. Germline CDR1 SGDLS, CDR2 YYNGEE. The V end was cut by 2 bases, the J end by 0 bases, with 8 bases between. This CDR3 region has 15 residues. The full variable domain, with the rest looked up from reference TRBV9 and TRBJ1-4, is DSGVTQTPKHLITATGQRVTLRCSPRSGDLSVYWYQQSLDQGLQFLIQYYNGEERAKGNILERFSAQQFPDLHSELNLSSLELGDSALYFCASSVGAATNEKLFFGSGTQLSVL.

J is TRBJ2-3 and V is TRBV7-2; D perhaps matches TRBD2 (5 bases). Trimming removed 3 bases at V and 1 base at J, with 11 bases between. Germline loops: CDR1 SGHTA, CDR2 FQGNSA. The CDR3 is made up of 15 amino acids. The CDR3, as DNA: TGTGCCAGCAGCTTTGGAGGACGACGCACAGATACGCAGTATTTT. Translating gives CASSFGGRRTDTQYF.

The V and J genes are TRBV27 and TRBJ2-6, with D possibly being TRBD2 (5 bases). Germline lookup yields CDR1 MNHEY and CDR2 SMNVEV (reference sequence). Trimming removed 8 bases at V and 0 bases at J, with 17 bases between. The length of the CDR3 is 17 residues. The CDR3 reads CASGYRGGLSGANVLTF. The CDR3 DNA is TGTGCCAGCGGCTACAGAGGAGGCCTCTCTGGGGCCAACGTCCTGACTTTC.

CDR3 nucleotides: TGTGCCAGCACAGCCCCGCGTGGGCCTCAAGAGACCCAGTACTTC. This gives the protein CASTAPRGPQETQYF. The chain links TRBV2 to TRBJ2-5; D is ambiguous. The germline gives CDR1 SNHLY, CDR2 FYNNEI. The CDR3 covers 15 residues. The ends were cut back, 7 bases at V and 2 bases at J, with 17 bases in the middle.

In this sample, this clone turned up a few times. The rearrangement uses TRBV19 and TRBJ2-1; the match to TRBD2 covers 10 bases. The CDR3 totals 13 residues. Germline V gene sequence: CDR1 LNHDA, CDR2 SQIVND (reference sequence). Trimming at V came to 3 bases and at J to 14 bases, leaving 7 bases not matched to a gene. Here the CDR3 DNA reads TGTGCCAGTAGTATTGGAGCGGGGGGGCCTAAGTTCTTC. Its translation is CASSIGAGGPKFF.

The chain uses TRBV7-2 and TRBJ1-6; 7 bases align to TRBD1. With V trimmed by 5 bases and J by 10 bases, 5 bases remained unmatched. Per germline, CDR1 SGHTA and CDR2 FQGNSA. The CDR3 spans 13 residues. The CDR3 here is CASSRDRRSPLHF. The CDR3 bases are TGTGCCAGCAGCCGGGACAGACGGTCACCCCTCCACTTT.

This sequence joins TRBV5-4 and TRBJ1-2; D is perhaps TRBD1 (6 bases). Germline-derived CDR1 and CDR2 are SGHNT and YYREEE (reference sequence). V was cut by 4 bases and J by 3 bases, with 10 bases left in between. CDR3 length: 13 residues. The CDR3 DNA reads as TGTGCCAGCAGCGGAAAGGGGGACTATGGCTACACCTTC. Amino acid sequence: CASSGKGDYGYTF.

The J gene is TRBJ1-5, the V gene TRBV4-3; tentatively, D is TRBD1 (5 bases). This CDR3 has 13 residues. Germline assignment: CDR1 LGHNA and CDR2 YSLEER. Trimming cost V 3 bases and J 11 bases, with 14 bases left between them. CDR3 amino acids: CASSQGIQGSQHF. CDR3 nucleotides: TGCGCCAGCAGCCAGGGGATCCAGGGTTCCCAGCATTTT.

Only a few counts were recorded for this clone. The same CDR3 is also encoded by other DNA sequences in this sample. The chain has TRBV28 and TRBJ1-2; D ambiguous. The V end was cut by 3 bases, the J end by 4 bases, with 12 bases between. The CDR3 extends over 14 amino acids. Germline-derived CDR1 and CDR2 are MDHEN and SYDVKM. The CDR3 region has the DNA TGTGCCAGCAGTTTTGGGGATAGCGGCTATGGCTACACCTTC. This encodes CASSFGDSGYGYTF.

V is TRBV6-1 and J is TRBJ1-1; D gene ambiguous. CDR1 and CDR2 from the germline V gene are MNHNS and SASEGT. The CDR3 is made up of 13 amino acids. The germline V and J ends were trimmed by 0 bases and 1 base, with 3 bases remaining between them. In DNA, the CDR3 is TGTGCCAGCAGTGAAGCGGCGAACACTGAAGCTTTCTTT. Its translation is CASSEAANTEAFF.